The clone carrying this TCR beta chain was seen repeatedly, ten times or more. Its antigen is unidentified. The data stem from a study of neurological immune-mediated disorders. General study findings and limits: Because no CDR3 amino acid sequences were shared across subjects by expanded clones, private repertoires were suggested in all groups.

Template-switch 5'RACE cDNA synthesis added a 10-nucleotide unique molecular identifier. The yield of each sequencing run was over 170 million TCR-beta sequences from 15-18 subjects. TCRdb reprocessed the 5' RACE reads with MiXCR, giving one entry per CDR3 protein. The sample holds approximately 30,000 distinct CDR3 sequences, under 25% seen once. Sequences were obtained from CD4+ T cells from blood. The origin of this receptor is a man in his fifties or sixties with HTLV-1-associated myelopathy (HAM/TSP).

The CDR3 DNA follows: TGCGCCAGCAGCTTGGCCTCAGGGGCTAGCACAGATACGCAGTATTTT. It is translated as CASSLASGASTDTQYF. The chain recombines TRBV5-1 with TRBJ2-3; weak D call: TRBD1 (6 bases). The CDR3 covers 16 residues. The ends were cut back, 0 bases at V and 0 bases at J, with 11 bases in the middle. CDR1 and CDR2 from the germline V gene are SGHRS and YFSETQ.